This T cell receptor (beta chain) was captured in a study of patients and donors after allogeneic stem cell transplantation. TCRdb reprocessed the RT-PCR reads via MiXCR and lists one record per CDR3 protein. The sample lists roughly 880,000 distinct CDR3 sequences, roughly 18% seen once, with roughly 6% in the top ten. In its sample, this clonotype was seen once. The CDR3 contains 12 residues. Germline CDR1 GTSNPN, CDR2 SVGIG (reference sequence). V gave up 5 bases and J gave up 3 bases; unmatched junction bases: 2. V usage is TRBV30 and J usage is TRBJ2-7, with 9 bases that match TRBD1. This sequence originates from a human donor who was either an allogeneic HSCT recipient or a stem cell or donor lymphocyte infusion donor (not recorded which). It is not recorded whose cells these are; they may come from a transplant donor. The sample was blood, either unsorted or a sorted T cell fraction (not recorded which). The CDR3 loop is CAWGGQGYEQYF. The CDR3 region has the DNA TGTGCCTGGGGGGGACAGGGCTACGAGCAGTACTTC.